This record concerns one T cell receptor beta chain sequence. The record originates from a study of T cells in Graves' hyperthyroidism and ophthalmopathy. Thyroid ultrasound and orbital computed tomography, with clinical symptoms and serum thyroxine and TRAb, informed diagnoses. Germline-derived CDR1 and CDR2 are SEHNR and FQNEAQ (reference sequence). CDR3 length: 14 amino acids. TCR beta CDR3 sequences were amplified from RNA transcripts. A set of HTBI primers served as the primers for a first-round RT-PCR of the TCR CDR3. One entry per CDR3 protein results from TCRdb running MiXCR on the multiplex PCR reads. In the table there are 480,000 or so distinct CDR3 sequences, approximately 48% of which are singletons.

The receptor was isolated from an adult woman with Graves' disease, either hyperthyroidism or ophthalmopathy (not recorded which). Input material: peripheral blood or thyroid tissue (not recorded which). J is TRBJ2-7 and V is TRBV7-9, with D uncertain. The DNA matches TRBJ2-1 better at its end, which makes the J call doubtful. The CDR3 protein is CASSLLAGIYEQFF. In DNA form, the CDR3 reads TGTGCCAGCAGTTTATTAGCAGGAATCTACGAGCAGTTCTTC.